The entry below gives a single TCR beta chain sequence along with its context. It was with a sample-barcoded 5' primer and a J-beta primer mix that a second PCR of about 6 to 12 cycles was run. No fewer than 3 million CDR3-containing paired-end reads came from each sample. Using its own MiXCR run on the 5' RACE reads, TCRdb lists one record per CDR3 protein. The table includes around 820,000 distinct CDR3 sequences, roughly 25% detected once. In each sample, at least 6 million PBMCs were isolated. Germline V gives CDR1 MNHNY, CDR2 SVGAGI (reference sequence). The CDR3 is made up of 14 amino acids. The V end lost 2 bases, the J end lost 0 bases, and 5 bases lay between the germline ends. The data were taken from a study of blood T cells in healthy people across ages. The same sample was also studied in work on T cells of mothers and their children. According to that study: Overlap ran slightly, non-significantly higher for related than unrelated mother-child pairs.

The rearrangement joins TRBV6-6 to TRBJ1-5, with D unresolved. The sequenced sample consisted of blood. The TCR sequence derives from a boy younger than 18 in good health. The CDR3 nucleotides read TGTGCCAGCAGTTACAGAAGTAGCAATCAGCCCCAGCATTTT. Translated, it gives CASSYRSSNQPQHF.